This T cell receptor (beta chain) was documented in a study of PD-1 blockade in mismatch repair-deficient tumors. In the study overall: Enrolled about 2013-2016, patients had progressing, pretreated mismatch repair-deficient cancers of 12 types.

TCRdb's copy holds only in-frame clones and misses some; the assay was immunoSEQ multiplex PCR. The repertoire includes approximately 80,000 clones, 80% to 90% of them detected once, and less than 6% sits in the top ten. The CDR3 consists of 18 residues. Germline V gene sequence: CDR1 SNHLY, CDR2 FYNNEI. Trimming removed 3 bases at V and 1 base at J, with 16 bases between. General observations from the study: Tumor-resident clones, often absent from pretreatment blood, expanded after pembrolizumab and then contracted.

Every patient had mismatch repair deficiency by PCR or immunohistochemistry. Three pembrolizumab responders had their TCRs sequenced. Concerning this clone: The antigen remains unidentified.

The rearrangement joins TRBV2 to TRBJ2-6; maybe TRBD1 (6 bases). The receptor was isolated from an adult with mismatch repair-deficient cancer. The sequencing used peripheral blood, collected 44 weeks after starting pembrolizumab. The CDR3 here is CASSDRDRLLSGANVLTF. The CDR3 nucleotides read TGTGCCAGCAGTGATAGAGACAGGCTCTTATCTGGGGCCAACGTCCTGACTTTC.